This T cell receptor (beta chain) was captured by sequencing in a study of cytomegalovirus exposure and HLA in healthy donors. About this clone: Its matching antigen is unknown.

In the PCR, 60 Vbeta and 13 Jbeta primers were used. TCRdb's copy holds only in-frame clones and misses some; the assay was immunoSEQ multiplex PCR. Of roughly 150,000 clones in the sample, roughly 81% were seen once. CDR3 length: 15 amino acids. Germline V gene sequence: CDR1 PRHDT, CDR2 FYEKMQ (reference sequence). Unmatched junction bases numbered 4, after V lost 3 bases and J lost 4 bases. Notes on the study in general: Sequencing likely produced, as an artifact, a cluster of highly shared sequence variants.

The receptor comes from a woman under 30 in good health and CMV-seronegative. The rearrangement uses TRBV13 and TRBJ2-7; 12 bases are a match to TRBD2. The sequenced sample was PBMCs. This CDR3 reads CASSFSTSGSYEQYF. The CDR3 DNA is TGTGCCAGCAGCTTCTCGACTAGCGGGAGTTACGAGCAGTACTTC.